The clone carrying this TCR beta chain was recorded once. Its antigen is undetermined. These data come from a study of cytomegalovirus exposure and HLA in healthy donors. Study-level points and caveats: Clusters of TCRs from the first cohort tended to co-occur in the 130 or so validation repertoires (as a later analysis found).

The length of the CDR3 is 17 residues. Germline V gives CDR1 SGHRS, CDR2 YFSETQ. The V and J ends lost 1 base and 0 bases, in that order; junction bases with no gene match: 2. The data were produced by immunoSEQ multiplex PCR, yet TCRdb's version contains in-frame clones alone and is incomplete. The sample records about 240,000 clones, approximately 84% being singletons. While the first cohort had 700 or so subjects, the donors belonged to the separate validation cohort of fewer than 150 subjects. The sample consisted of PBMCs. The V call is TRBV5-1, the J call TRBJ2-1, with 12 positions matching TRBD2. This clonotype was sampled from a woman in her thirties in good health and CMV-seropositive. The CDR3 DNA sequence: TGCGCCAGCAGCTTGCTGACTAGCGGGAGCTCCTACAATGAGCAGTTCTTC. Amino acid sequence: CASSLLTSGSSYNEQFF.